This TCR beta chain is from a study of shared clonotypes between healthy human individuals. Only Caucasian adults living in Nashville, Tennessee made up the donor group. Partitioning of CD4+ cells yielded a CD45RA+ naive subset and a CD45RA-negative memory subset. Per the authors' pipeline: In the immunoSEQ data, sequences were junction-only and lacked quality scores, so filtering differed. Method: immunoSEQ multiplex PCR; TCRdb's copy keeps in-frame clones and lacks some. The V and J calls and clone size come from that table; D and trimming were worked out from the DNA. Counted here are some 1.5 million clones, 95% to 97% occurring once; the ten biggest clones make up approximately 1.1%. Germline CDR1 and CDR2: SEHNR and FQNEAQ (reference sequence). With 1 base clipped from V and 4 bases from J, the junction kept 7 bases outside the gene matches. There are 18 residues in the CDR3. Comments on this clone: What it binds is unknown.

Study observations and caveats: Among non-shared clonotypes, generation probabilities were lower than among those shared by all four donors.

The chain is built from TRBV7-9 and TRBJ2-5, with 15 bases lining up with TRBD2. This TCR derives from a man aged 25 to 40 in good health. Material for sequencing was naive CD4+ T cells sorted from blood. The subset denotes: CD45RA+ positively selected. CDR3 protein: CASSLGGLAGGSGETQYF. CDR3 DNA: TGTGCCAGCAGCTTAGGGGGACTAGCGGGAGGTTCGGGAGAGACCCAGTACTTC.